The T cell receptor (beta chain) under discussion was sequenced for a study of regulatory T cells in long-lasting Graves disease. Study information: Persistent cases were those of Graves' disease that involved over 5 years of antithyroid drugs with positive TSH receptor antibodies. Regarding the study as a whole: Persistent disease showed a preference for TRBV28, TRBJ1-2 and TRBJ2-5.

The sample's time point: persistent/refractory GD, antithyroid drugs over 5 years with positive TRAb. There was RNA extracted from PBMCs, and the TCR library was made from it. There are many counts of this clonotype. The target antigen is unknown. The authors built TCR beta libraries using iRepertoire HTBI primers and Arm-PCR of CDR3 regions. MiXCR, applied by TCRdb to the multiplex PCR reads, yields one record per CDR3 protein. In the table there are about 470,000 distinct CDR3 sequences, roughly 20% of which are singletons. Germline loops: CDR1 PRHDT, CDR2 FYEKMQ (reference sequence). The CDR3 has 17 amino acids. The V gene end was trimmed by 0 bases and the J gene end by 2 bases; junction bases not matched to a gene: 2.

This receptor was taken from a female donor with Graves disease. The gene calls are TRBV13 and TRBJ2-7, with 15 bases identical to TRBD2. The specimen comprised peripheral blood mononuclear cells (PBMCs), sampled when the disease was refractory, from a patient treated with antithyroid drugs. CDR3 sequence (DNA): TGTGCCAGCAGCTTAGGCGGACTAGCGGGAGGGGCCTACGAGCAGTACTTC. It translates to CASSLGGLAGGAYEQYF. The complete variable domain, with remaining parts taken from reference TRBV13 and TRBJ2-7, reads AAGVIQSPRHLIKEKRETATLKCYPIPRHDTVYWYQQGPGQDPQFLISFYEKMQSDKGSIPDRFSAQQFSDYHSELNMSSLELGDSALYFCASSLGGLAGGAYEQYFGPGTRLTVT.